This paragraph covers one TCR beta chain sequence. Antigen: not known. Trimming cost V 2 bases and J 5 bases, with 6 bases left between them. This CDR3 has 13 amino acids. Germline CDR1 reads SGHAT; CDR2 reads FQDESV (reference sequence). This sample is part of a study of PD-1 blockade in mismatch repair-deficient tumors. The study, taken as a whole, reports: After pembrolizumab, tumor-resident clones rose rapidly, then generally contracted before radiologic responses.

TCRdb's copy holds only in-frame clones and misses some; the assay was immunoSEQ multiplex PCR. The top ten clones hold about 8.1% of a sample with around 51,000 clones, roughly 80% of them seen once. This material consisted of peripheral blood, taken approximately 18 weeks after starting pembrolizumab. The genes are TRBV11-1 and TRBJ2-2; a weak D match, TRBD1 (5 bases). The clonotype originates from an adult with mismatch repair-deficient cancer. CDR3 in DNA: TGTGCCAGCAGCTTAAAGGGGACCGGGGAGCTGTTTTTT. Amino acid sequence: CASSLKGTGELFF.